This passage covers 2 T cell receptor beta chains from one sample sequenced in a study of blood T cells in healthy people across ages. A sample-barcoded 5' primer and a J-beta primer mix were used in a second PCR of roughly 6 to 11 cycles. MiXCR was run by TCRdb on the 5' RACE reads, yielding one entry per CDR3 protein. Seen here are 790,000 or so distinct CDR3 sequences, roughly three fifths observed once, and the top ten hold roughly 24%. The source material was blood. The receptors come from a man aged 40-49 years in good health.

The rearrangement uses TRBV27 and TRBJ1-6, with 9 bases lining up with TRBD1. Germline CDR1 and CDR2: MNHEY and SMNVEV (reference sequence). The CDR3 runs 16 residues. The V segment lost 5 bases and the J segment 3 bases; nucleotides outside the gene matches: 5. The DNA of the CDR3 is TGTGCCAGCAGTCAATCGACAGGGGGCTATAATTCACCCCTCCACTTT. Residues: CASSQSTGGYNSPLHF.

V is TRBV7-3 and J is TRBJ1-6, with a tentative D call TRBD1 (6 bases). V gave up 0 bases and J gave up 5 bases, with 11 bases separating them. Germline loops: CDR1 SGHTA, CDR2 FQGTGA. The CDR3 is 16 amino acids. The CDR3 loop reads CASSLTAQGNNSPLHF. CDR3 nucleotides: TGTGCCAGCAGCTTAACAGCACAGGGAAATAATTCACCCCTCCACTTT.